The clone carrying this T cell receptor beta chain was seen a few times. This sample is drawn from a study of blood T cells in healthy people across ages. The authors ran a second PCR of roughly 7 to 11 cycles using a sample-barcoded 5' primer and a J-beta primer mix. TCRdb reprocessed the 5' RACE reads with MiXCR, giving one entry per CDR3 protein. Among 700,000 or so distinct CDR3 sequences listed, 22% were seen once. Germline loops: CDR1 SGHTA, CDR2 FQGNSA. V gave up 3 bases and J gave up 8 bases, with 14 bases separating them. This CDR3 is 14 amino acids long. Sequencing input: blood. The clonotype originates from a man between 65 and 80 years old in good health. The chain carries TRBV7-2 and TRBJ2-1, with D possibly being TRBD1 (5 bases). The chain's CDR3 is CASSFRAVDHEQFF. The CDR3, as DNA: TGTGCCAGCAGCTTCAGGGCCGTAGACCATGAGCAGTTCTTC.